This TCR beta chain emerged from a study of cytomegalovirus exposure and HLA in healthy donors. This clone turned up a few times. Its antigen remains unidentified. Study-wide findings and caveats: As confirmed in vitro, three CMV-associated chains were specific for CMV antigens. Across HLA loci, a later analysis found differing TCR association rates, with DRB1 most and HLA-C fewest. For presence/absence analyses, sequencing depth was assumed to be roughly uniform across donors.

It was with 60 Vbeta and 13 Jbeta primers that the PCR ran. Sequenced by immunoSEQ multiplex PCR; TCRdb stores in-frame clones only, minus some. The repertoire holds fewer than 150,000 clones, with 80% as singletons. CDR1 and CDR2 (germline): MNHEY, SMNVEV (reference sequence). V lost 9 bases, J lost 7 bases, and 9 bases lay in between. This CDR3 is built from 11 residues. The sequence came from a man aged 50-59 years in good health and CMV-seronegative. The sequencing input was PBMCs. The rearrangement uses TRBV27 and TRBJ1-4, with D possibly matching TRBD1 (5 bases). This CDR3 is CASQQGEKLFF. Here the CDR3 DNA reads TGTGCCAGTCAGCAGGGTGAAAAACTGTTTTTT.